This entry is about one T cell receptor beta chain. Its matching antigen is unknown. The sample belongs to a study of T cells in Graves' hyperthyroidism and ophthalmopathy. For the diagnoses, clinical symptoms, serum thyroxine and TRAb, thyroid ultrasound and orbital computed tomography were used. The CDR3 contains 15 residues. Per the germline V gene, CDR1 is LNHDA and CDR2 is SQIVND (reference sequence). V lost 5 bases, J lost 1 base, and 12 bases lay in between. TCR beta CDR3 sequences were amplified from RNA transcripts. During a first-round RT-PCR of the TCR CDR3, the HTBI primer set was used. MiXCR, applied by TCRdb to the multiplex PCR reads, yields one record per CDR3 protein. This sample has fewer than 400,000 distinct CDR3 sequences, with around 16% found just once. Study observations and caveats: Peripheral blood also featured most of the thyroid clonotypes expanded above 0.001.

The sequencing input was blood. This clonotype was obtained from a woman aged 18-29 years with Graves' hyperthyroidism that later progressed to Graves' ophthalmopathy. V and J are TRBV19 and TRBJ1-5, with D hard to call. The CDR3 is CASSVIGYSNQPQHF. In DNA, the CDR3 is TGTGCCAGTAGTGTTATAGGTTACAGCAATCAGCCCCAGCATTTT.